This entry is about one T cell receptor (beta chain). What antigen it recognizes has not been identified. Per-base qualities were not stored, and no clone one base away is much larger. These data are taken from a study of blood T cell repertoires in COVID-19 (dated by TCRdb to about 2020). Context from the whole study: Collaborator samples came from the United States, Italy and Spain and covered acute and convalescent phases of COVID-19. The repertoires were released in a freely available public database meant as a resource for research on the immune response to SARS-CoV-2. The samples were drawn from the first 160 participants of the ongoing ImmuneRACE study and from some 1,300 subjects provided by 6 global collaborators. Where available, HLA class I and class II types were obtained from metadata supplied by the sample provider rather than from assay-based typing. Deeply sampled blood TCRbeta repertoires from subjects exposed to, actively infected with, or recovered from COVID-19 were included in the dataset. A de-identified subject ID, COVID-19 status, age in years and sex were almost always included in the sample metadata. The prospective study material was composed of cDNA or gDNA derived from T cells, B-cell-depleted T cells, or PBMCs.

The junction carries 7 bases between V and J, which are trimmed by 2 bases and 0 bases respectively. From cysteine to phenylalanine, the CDR3 is 14 amino acids long. The only DNA kept is the CDR3, 42 bases in frame from the first base. CDR1 and CDR2, looked up from the germline V gene (reference sequence), are SEHNR and FQNEAQ. The collaborating institutions used their own protocols to collect whole blood in K2EDTA tubes. For TCRbeta analysis, collaborators shipped samples as frozen whole blood, isolated PBMCs, or DNA extracted from either of those sample types. Overall study results and their limits: The quantity of clinical and demographic metadata differed by source and by participant and was supplied without curation.

TCRbeta CDR3 regions were amplified from genomic DNA by means of the immunoSEQ Assay, a bias-controlled multiplex PCR. The paper's data handling went like this. Nucleated cell counts per sample were estimated from amplification of reference gene primers within the assay. To quantify the absolute abundance of each unique TCRbeta CDR3 rearrangement, sequence reads were collapsed and filtered. For each sample, productive Simpson clonality was calculated as the square root of Simpson's diversity index over productive rearrangements. The immuneACCESS repertoire file appears here via TCRdb, limited to in-frame rearrangements. These files lack a portion of the clones; in checked studies, under half of the deficit traces to unresolved V genes, and the cause of the others is not known. Clonal size and the V and J genes are those of that table, whereas D and trimming came from the DNA. Within this sample are more than 60,000 clones, with approximately 92% of them counted one time only. Around 4.9% of the sample lies in the top ten.

The receptor was derived from a woman aged 50 to 60 with active COVID-19. Sequenced input: peripheral blood. The receptor chain draws on TRBV7-9 and TRBJ1-1; too little of a D gene remains to name it. The CDR3 here reads CASSLTVLNTEAFF. The DNA sequence is TGTGCCAGCAGCTTAACGGTACTGAACACTGAAGCTTTCTTT.